The T cell receptor (beta chain) described here comes from a study of T-cell memory formation after mild COVID-19. The CDR3 spans 12 residues. Germline-derived CDR1 and CDR2 are MGHDK and SYGVNS. With 6 bases removed from V and 10 bases from J, the gap between germline ends came to 10 bases. Regarding the study as a whole: Nothing showed for sure that second-wave clones peaking on day 37 were SARS-CoV-2 specific. Day 15 to 85 contracting clones showed balanced CD4/CD8; later expanders leaned CD4+.

TCRdb re-called the 5' RACE reads through MiXCR, storing one row per CDR3 protein. The table includes 240,000 or so distinct CDR3 sequences, approximately 10% detected once. Details on this clonotype: Its antigen is undetermined.

The sequence derives from a man aged 18 to 30 who had mild COVID-19 (a few samples of this study predate the infection). Cell type and time point are not known. The specimen sequenced was PBMCs or a T cell subset sorted from them (not recorded which). The V and J genes are TRBV25-1 and TRBJ1-6; unclear D gene. The chain's CDR3 is CASSARGSPLHF. CDR3 sequence (DNA): TGTGCCAGCAGCGCGAGAGGGTCACCCCTCCACTTT.